This TCR beta chain was profiled in a study of cytomegalovirus exposure and HLA in healthy donors. The assay was immunoSEQ multiplex PCR, and TCRdb's table has in-frame clones only and misses some. Of over 150,000 clones in the sample, 70% to 90% were seen once. The donors belonged to the roughly 110-subject validation cohort, separate from the approximately 700-subject first cohort. The CDR3 is 15 amino acids. V gave up 7 bases and J gave up 6 bases; unmatched junction bases: 11. Germline V gene data show CDR1 as SNHLY and CDR2 as FYNNEI. Sequencing used PBMCs. The TCR sequence derives from a woman under 40 in good health and CMV-seronegative. The gene calls are TRBV2 and TRBJ2-5; 10 nucleotides align to TRBD2. The CDR3 DNA reads TGTGCCAGCAAACGTATAGCGGGGGGCTTAAAGACCCAGTACTTC. This gives the protein CASKRIAGGLKTQYF.